This TCR beta chain was retrieved from a study of blood T cells in healthy people across ages. About the research overall: Capturing about one barcoded beta molecule per two T cells was achieved by template switching. Study-wide findings and caveats: The diversity estimates, figures obtained from one million T cells, were considered underestimates.

Germline V gives CDR1 SQVTM, CDR2 ANQGSEA. The germline V and J ends were trimmed by 7 bases and 1 base, with 13 bases remaining between them. This CDR3 comprises 13 residues. They isolated at least 7 million PBMCs from each sample. Turning to this clonotype: Antigen unknown.

With a J-beta primer mix and a sample-barcoded 5' primer, a second PCR ran about 7 to 11 cycles. Every single cDNA molecule received a tag from a template-switch adaptor with 12 random nucleotides. TCRdb itself ran the 5' RACE reads through MiXCR, one entry per CDR3 protein. The sample consists of 1,500,000 or so distinct CDR3 sequences, approximately 42% of them appearing once. The sequencing sample was made of blood. The chain has TRBV29-1 and TRBJ1-1, with D possibly matching TRBD1 (5 bases). This TCR was recovered from a woman younger than 30 in good health. The chain's CDR3 is CSGMGRANTEAFF. The CDR3 nucleotides are TGCAGCGGGATGGGACGGGCGAACACTGAAGCTTTCTTT.